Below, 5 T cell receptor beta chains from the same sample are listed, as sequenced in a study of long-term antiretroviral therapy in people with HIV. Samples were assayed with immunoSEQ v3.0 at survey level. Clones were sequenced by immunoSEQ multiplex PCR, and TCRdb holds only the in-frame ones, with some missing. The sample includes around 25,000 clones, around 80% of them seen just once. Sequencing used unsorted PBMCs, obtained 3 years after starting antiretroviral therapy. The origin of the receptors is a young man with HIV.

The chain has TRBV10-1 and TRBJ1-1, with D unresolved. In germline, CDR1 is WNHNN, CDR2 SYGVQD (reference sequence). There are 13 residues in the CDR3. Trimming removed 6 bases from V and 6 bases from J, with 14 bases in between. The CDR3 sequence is CASSQVKRAEAFF. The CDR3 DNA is TGCGCCAGCAGCCAGGTCAAACGGGCTGAAGCTTTCTTT.

The CDR3 bases are TGTGCCAGCAGCGTAGCGGGTACGCGCACAGATACGCAGTATTTT. Translating gives CASSVAGTRTDTQYF. V usage is TRBV9 and J usage is TRBJ2-3; D unclear. Trimming pared 0 bases from V and 1 base from J, leaving 9 bases between. There are 15 residues in the CDR3. Germline CDR1 reads SGDLS; CDR2 reads YYNGEE.

This chain's CDR3 is CASSLGQDNQPQHF. CDR3 nucleotide sequence: TGTGCCAGCAGCTTGGGACAGGACAATCAGCCCCAGCATTTT. This chain connects TRBV7-2 to TRBJ1-5; 8 bases match TRBD1. Germline CDR1 reads SGHTA; CDR2 reads FQGNSA. The CDR3 length is 14 residues. V shed 3 bases, J shed 3 bases, and the junction held 1 base outside the gene matches.

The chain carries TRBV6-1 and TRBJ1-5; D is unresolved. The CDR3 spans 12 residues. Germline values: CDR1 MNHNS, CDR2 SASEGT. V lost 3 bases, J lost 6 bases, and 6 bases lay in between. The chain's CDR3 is CASSELSQPQHF. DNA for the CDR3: TGTGCCAGCAGTGAGCTCTCTCAGCCCCAGCATTTT.

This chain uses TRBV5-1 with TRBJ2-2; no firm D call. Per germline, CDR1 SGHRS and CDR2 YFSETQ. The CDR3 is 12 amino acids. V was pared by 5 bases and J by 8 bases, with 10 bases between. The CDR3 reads CASSILPGELFF. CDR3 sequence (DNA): TGCGCCAGCAGTATTCTTCCAGGGGAGCTGTTTTTT.